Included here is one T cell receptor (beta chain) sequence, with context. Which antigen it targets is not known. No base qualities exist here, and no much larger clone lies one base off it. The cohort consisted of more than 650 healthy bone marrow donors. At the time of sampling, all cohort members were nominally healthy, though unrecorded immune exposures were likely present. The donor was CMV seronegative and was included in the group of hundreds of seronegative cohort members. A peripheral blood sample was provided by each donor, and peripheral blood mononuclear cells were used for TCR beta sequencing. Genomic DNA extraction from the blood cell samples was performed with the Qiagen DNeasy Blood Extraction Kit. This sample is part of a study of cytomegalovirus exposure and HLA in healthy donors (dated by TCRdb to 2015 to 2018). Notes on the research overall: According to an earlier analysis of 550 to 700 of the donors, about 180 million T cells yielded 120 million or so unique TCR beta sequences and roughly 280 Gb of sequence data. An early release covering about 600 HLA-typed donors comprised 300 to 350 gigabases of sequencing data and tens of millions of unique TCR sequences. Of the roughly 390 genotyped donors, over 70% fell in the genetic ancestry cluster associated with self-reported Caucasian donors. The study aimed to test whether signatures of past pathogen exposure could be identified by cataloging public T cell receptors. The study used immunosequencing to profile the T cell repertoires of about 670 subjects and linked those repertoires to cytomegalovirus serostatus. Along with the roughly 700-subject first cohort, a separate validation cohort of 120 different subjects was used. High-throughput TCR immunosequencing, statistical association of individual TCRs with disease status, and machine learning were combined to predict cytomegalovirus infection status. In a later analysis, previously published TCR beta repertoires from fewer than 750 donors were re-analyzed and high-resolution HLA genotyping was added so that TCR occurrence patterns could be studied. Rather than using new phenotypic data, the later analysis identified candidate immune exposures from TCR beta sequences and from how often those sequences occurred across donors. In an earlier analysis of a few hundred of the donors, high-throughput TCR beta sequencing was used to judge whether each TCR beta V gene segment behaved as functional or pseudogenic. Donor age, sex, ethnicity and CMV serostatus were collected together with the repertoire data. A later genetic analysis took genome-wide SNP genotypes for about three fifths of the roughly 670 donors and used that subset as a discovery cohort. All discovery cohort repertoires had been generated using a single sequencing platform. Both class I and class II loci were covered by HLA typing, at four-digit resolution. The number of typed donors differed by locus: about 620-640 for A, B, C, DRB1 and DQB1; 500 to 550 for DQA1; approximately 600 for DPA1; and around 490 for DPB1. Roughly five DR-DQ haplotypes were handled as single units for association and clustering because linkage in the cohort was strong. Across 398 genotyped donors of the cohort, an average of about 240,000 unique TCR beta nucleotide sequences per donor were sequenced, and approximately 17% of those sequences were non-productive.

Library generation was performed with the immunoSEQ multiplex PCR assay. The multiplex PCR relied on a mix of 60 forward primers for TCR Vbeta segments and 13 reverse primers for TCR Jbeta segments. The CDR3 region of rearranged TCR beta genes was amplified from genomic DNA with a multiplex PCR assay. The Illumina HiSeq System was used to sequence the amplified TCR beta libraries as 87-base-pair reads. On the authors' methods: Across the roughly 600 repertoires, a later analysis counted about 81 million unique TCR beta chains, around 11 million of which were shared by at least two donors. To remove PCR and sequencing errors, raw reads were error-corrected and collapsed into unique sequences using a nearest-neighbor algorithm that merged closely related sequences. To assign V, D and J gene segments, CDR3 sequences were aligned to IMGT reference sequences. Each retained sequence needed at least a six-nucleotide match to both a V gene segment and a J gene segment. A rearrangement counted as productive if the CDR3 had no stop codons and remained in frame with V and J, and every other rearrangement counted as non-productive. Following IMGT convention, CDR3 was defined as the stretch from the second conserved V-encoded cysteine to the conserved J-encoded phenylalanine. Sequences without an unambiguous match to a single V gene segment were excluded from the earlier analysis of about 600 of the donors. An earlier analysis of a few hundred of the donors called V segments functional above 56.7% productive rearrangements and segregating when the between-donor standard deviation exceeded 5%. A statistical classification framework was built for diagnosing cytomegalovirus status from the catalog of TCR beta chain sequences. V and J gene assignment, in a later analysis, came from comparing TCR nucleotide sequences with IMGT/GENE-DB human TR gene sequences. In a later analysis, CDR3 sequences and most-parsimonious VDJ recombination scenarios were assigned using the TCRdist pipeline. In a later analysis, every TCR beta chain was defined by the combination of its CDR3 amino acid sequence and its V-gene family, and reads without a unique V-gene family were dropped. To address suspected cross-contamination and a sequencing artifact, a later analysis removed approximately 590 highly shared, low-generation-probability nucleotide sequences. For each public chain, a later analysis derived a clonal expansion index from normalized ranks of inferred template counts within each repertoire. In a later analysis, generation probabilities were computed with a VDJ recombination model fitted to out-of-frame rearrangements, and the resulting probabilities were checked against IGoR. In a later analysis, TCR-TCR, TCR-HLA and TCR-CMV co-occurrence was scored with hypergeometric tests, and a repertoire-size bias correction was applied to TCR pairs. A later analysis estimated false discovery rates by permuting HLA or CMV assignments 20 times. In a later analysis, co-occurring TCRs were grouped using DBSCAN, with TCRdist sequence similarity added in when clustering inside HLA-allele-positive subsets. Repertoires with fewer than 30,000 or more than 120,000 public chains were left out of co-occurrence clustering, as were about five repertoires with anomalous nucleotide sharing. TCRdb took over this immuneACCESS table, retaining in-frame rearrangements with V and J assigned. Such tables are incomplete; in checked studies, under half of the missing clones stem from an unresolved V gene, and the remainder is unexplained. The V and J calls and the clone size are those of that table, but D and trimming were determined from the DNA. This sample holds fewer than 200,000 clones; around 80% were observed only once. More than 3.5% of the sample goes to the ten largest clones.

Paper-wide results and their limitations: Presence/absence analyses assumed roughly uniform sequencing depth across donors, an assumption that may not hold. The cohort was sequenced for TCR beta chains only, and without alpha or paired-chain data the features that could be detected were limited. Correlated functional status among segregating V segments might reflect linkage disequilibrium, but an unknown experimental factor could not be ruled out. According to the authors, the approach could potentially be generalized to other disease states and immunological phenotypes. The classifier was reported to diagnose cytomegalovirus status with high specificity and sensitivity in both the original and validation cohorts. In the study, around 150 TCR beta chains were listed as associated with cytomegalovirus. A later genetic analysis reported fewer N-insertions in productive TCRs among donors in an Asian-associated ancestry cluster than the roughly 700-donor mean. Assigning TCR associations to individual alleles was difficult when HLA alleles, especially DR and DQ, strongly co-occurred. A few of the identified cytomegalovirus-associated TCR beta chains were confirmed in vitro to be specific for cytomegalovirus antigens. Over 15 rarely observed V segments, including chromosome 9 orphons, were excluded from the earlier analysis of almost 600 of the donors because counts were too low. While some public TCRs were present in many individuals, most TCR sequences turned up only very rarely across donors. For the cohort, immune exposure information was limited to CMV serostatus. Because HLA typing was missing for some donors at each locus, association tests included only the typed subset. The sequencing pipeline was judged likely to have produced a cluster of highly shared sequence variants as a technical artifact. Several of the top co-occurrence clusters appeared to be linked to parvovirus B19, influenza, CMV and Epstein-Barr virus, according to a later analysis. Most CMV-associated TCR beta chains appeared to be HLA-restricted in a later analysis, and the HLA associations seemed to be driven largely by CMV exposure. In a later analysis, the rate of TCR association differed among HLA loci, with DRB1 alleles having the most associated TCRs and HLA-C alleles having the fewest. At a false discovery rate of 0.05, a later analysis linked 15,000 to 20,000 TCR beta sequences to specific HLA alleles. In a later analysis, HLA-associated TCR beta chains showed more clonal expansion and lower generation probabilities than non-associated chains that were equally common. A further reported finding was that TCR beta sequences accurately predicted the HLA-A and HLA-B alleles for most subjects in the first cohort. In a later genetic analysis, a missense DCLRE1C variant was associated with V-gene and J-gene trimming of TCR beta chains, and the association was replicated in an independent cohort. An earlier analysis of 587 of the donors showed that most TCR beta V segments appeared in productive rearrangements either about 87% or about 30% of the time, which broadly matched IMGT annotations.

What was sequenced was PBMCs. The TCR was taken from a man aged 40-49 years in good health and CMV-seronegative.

The DNA sequence reads TGCGCCAGCAGCCATGGGGGGGGTAGCACAGATACGCAGTATTTT. Its protein product is CASSHGGGSTDTQYF. This receptor chain uses TRBV4-1 and TRBJ2-3; 7 bases in between match TRBD2. The CDR3 holds 15 amino acids from the cysteine to the phenylalanine. Just the 45-base CDR3 DNA is kept, in frame starting at base 1. For this chain, trimming is 3 bases at the V end and 0 bases at the J end, and the number of junction bases without a gene match is 3. From a lookup of the germline V gene, CDR1 and CDR2 are MGHRA and YSYEKL.